This T cell receptor beta chain originates from a study of cytomegalovirus exposure and HLA in healthy donors. The wider study: Prior work identified under 130 million unique TCR beta sequences in some 200 million T cells.

Study conclusions and caveats: Later on, an analysis found that several of the most significant clusters appeared to be linked to common viral pathogens, which included parvovirus B19. Analyzed later, most CMV-associated TCR beta chains appeared HLA-restricted. V- and J-gene trimming of TCR beta was linked (in a later analysis) to a missense DCLRE1C variant.

This clone was observed a handful of times. Its antigen remains unknown. One end of the junction does not line up with germline, which may come from a read error. Per the germline V gene, CDR1 is PRHDT and CDR2 is FYEKMQ (reference sequence). This CDR3 contains 12 residues. PCR used 60 Vbeta primers and 13 Jbeta primers. Profiled with immunoSEQ multiplex PCR; TCRdb holds only in-frame clones, not every one. The data contain 60,000 to 80,000 clones, 60% to 80% of them singletons. The sample was PBMCs. V gene TRBV13 combines with J gene TRBJ1-4; weak D call: TRBD1 (6 bases). The receptor's source is a man younger than 40 in good health and CMV-seronegative. The CDR3 nucleotides are TGTGCCAGCAGCTTAGGCATTCAGGGGAAAGTTTTT. This translates into CASSLGIQGKVF.